The clone carrying this TCR beta chain was seen at least ten times. No antigen is known for it. These data originate in a study of glioma-infiltrating T cells after dendritic cell vaccination. For the study at large: Treatment, given 2003 to 2012, was autologous tumor lysate-pulsed dendritic cell vaccination. Study outcomes and limitations: Complete blood and tumor specimen sets were limited to few patients. Survival was not directly related to TCR clonality in these patients.

CDR3 length: 15 amino acids. V was trimmed by 0 bases and J by 2 bases, leaving 11 bases between them. Germline assignment: CDR1 SGHVS and CDR2 FNYEAQ. The protocol was immunoSEQ multiplex PCR, while the TCRdb copy is restricted to in-frame clones and leaves out a portion. Among 65,000 to 90,000 clones listed, over 75% were seen once. The TCR comes from a human donor with glioblastoma. The sample in question was blood, obtained before dendritic cell vaccination. This chain joins TRBV7-6 and TRBJ2-7; a weak D match, TRBD2 (6 bases). Here the CDR3 reads CASSLAQAGPYEQYF. The CDR3, as DNA: TGTGCCAGCAGCTTAGCGCAGGCGGGACCCTACGAGCAGTACTTC.